These 7 T cell receptor beta chains were sequenced from one sample in a study of T cells in Graves' hyperthyroidism and ophthalmopathy. Using RNA transcripts as the source, TCR beta CDR3 regions were amplified. Primed by the HTBI set, a first-round RT-PCR was run on the TCR CDR3. TCRdb recomputed calls from the multiplex PCR reads with MiXCR, one row per CDR3 protein. There are around 530,000 distinct CDR3 sequences in the sample; 15% to 20% occur only once, and approximately 16% lies in the top ten. The sample was blood. These receptors were collected from a woman aged 18-29 years with Graves' ophthalmopathy.

V and J are TRBV7-6 and TRBJ1-6; D possibly corresponds to TRBD1 (5 bases). Trimming left V 5 bases short and J 3 bases short, with 11 bases between. The CDR3 is 15 residues long. The germline gives CDR1 SGHVS, CDR2 FNYEAQ. The CDR3 loop is CASSPSTVYNSPLHF. In nucleotides, the CDR3 is TGTGCCAGCAGCCCGTCGACAGTCTATAATTCACCCCTCCACTTT.

This clonotype was seen repeatedly, ten times or more. CDR3 region: CSARDPGGGETQYF. In DNA, the CDR3 is TGCAGTGCTAGAGATCCCGGGGGGGGAGAGACCCAGTACTTC. The chain joins TRBV20-1 to TRBJ2-5, with 8 bases matching TRBD2. V dropped 0 bases and J dropped 4; count of bases not matched to a gene: 4. The CDR3 loop spans 14 amino acids. Germline V gives CDR1 DFQATT, CDR2 SNEGSKA (reference sequence).

This clonotype occurred many times. This rearrangement joins TRBV12-3 or TRBV12-4 to TRBJ1-2, with 7 bases lining up with TRBD1. This CDR3 region has 12 residues. V gave up 6 bases and J gave up 6 bases; unmatched junction bases: 4. This CDR3 is CASSQQGNGYTF. The CDR3 DNA reads as TGTGCCAGCAGCCAACAGGGGAATGGCTACACCTTC.

The J gene is TRBJ1-5, the V gene TRBV24-1; D is ambiguous. The CDR3 runs 14 residues. Trimming pared 1 base from V and 9 bases from J, leaving 12 bases between. CDR1 is KGHDR, CDR2 SFDVKD, per germline. The CDR3 sequence: CATSDFDSLGPQHF. The CDR3 DNA follows: TGTGCCACCAGTGATTTTGATAGCCTTGGGCCCCAGCATTTT.

As for this clonotype: A single base separates this from a much larger clone, so it may be a read error. CDR3 region: CASSRGGRIEAFF. The CDR3 DNA sequence: TGTGCCAGCAGTCGGGGGGGAAGGATTGAAGCTTTCTTT. The genes are TRBV28 and TRBJ1-1; TRBD1 is a possible D gene (5 bases). This CDR3 comprises 13 residues. The germline gives CDR1 MDHEN, CDR2 SYDVKM. V was shortened by 5 bases and J by 7 bases, with 14 bases between the two germline ends.

This chain uses TRBV2 with TRBJ1-2; perhaps TRBD1 as D (5 bases). Germline V CDR1 and CDR2: SNHLY, FYNNEI. Trimming left V 4 bases short and J 8 bases short, with 17 bases between. The CDR3 length is 14 residues. CDR3 loop: CASSARTREGGYTF. In DNA form, the CDR3 reads TGTGCCAGCAGTGCAAGGACAAGAGAAGGGGGCTACACCTTC.

This clonotype was detected many times. This chain links TRBV30 with TRBJ1-6, with 7 bases matching TRBD1. CDR1 and CDR2 (germline): GTSNPN, SVGIG (reference sequence). V lost 5 bases to trimming and J lost 10 bases; unmatched junction nucleotides: 11. CDR3 length equals 14 residues. Here the CDR3 reads CAWSLNHRGSPLHF. The CDR3 DNA sequence: TGTGCCTGGTCCCTTAACCACAGGGGATCACCCCTCCACTTT.